A single sample is the source of the 9 T cell receptor beta chains below, sequenced in a study of OX40 agonist ivuxolimab in advanced cancers. Clones were read by immunoSEQ multiplex PCR, and TCRdb kept only the in-frame ones, dropping some. The table has fewer than 65,000 clones, about 85% seen once. The sequenced sample was CD4+ or CD8+ T cells sorted from blood, obtained in a trial of the OX40 agonist ivuxolimab. Every receptor here comes from an adult with an advanced solid tumor such as melanoma, head and neck, liver or kidney cancer.

This rearrangement joins TRBV5-1 to TRBJ1-2; D is unresolved. Germline V lookup: CDR1 SGHRS, CDR2 YFSETQ. The CDR3 runs to 13 residues. V lost 4 bases to trimming and J lost 10 bases, with 17 bases between them. The CDR3 bases are TGCGCCAGCAGCCCCCTTCCCATGTTCGTCTACACCTTC. This sequence encodes CASSPLPMFVYTF.

The count of this clone is one. V and J are TRBV10-3 and TRBJ2-3; D tentatively fits TRBD1 or TRBD2 (5 bases each). Trimming removed 2 bases from V and 3 bases from J, with 21 bases in between. Germline CDR1 ENHRY, CDR2 SYGVKD. The CDR3 contains 18 residues. DNA of the CDR3: TGTGCCATCAGTGAGACCTTAACCGGGACCGACCTAACAGATACGCAGTATTTT. Amino acids: CAISETLTGTDLTDTQYF.

V gene TRBV9 combines with J gene TRBJ1-1; the match to TRBD1 covers 7 bases. Germline V gives CDR1 SGDLS, CDR2 YYNGEE. This CDR3 is built from 16 residues. After removal of 0 bases from V and 1 base from J, the junction contained 6 bases not matched to a gene. The CDR3 DNA reads TGTGCCAGCAGCGTAGAGGATTGGACAGGGAACACTGAAGCTTTCTTT. As protein: CASSVEDWTGNTEAFF.

This sequence joins TRBV19 and TRBJ2-5; D is unclear. Germline V gene data show CDR1 as LNHDA and CDR2 as SQIVND (reference sequence). Between the trimmed V and J ends, which lost 5 bases and 5 bases, there was a span of 12 bases. This CDR3 spans 13 amino acids. The chain's CDR3 is CASSFLGQETQYF. The CDR3, as DNA: TGTGCCAGTAGTTTCCTGGGCCAGGAGACCCAGTACTTC.

The CDR3 DNA sequence: TGTGCCAGCAGCTTAGGGGAGGTAAACACTGAAGCTTTCTTT. Translated, it gives CASSLGEVNTEAFF. The rearrangement joins TRBV7-9 to TRBJ1-1; D unresolved. The germline gives CDR1 SEHNR, CDR2 FQNEAQ (reference sequence). The CDR3 sequence is 14 residues long. V lost 1 base to trimming and J lost 2 bases, with 8 bases between them.

The chain joins TRBV19 to TRBJ1-1; D is uncertain. Trimming stripped 5 bases from V and 0 bases from J, with 13 bases between. Germline CDR1 and CDR2: LNHDA and SQIVND (reference sequence). The CDR3 spans 15 residues. The CDR3 protein is CASSVPGSVNTEAFF. CDR3 bases: TGTGCCAGTAGTGTCCCGGGGAGTGTGAACACTGAAGCTTTCTTT.

V usage is TRBV5-6 and J usage is TRBJ2-7, with TRBD2 identical over 11 bases. The germline V gene encodes CDR1 SGHDT and CDR2 YYEEEE. V lost 2 bases and J lost 2; bases outside the gene matches: 3. CDR3 length: 15 residues. The CDR3 coding sequence is TGTGCCAGCAGCTTTATAGCGGGGGGGCCCTACGAGCAGTACTTC. It translates to CASSFIAGGPYEQYF.

V gene TRBV6-4 combines with J gene TRBJ2-1; 15 nucleotides line up with TRBD2. Trimming cost V 4 bases and J 3 bases; bases outside gene matches: 7. There are 18 residues in the CDR3. CDR1 is MRHNA, CDR2 SNTAGT, per germline. The CDR3 nucleotides read TGTGCCAGCAGTGGGGGACTAGCGGGGGGCGCCAACTACAATGAGCAGTTCTTC. It is translated as CASSGGLAGGANYNEQFF.

This rearrangement joins TRBV6-1 to TRBJ2-2; D gene unclear. CDR3 length: 12 amino acids. V was pared by 6 bases and J by 7 bases, with 9 bases between. CDR1 and CDR2 (germline): MNHNS, SASEGT. DNA of the CDR3: TGTGCCAGCAGCGAACTTCTCGGGGAGCTGTTTTTT. Its translation is CASSELLGELFF.